This is a list of T cell receptor beta chains from one sample in a study of Ad26.COV2.S vaccination and SARS-CoV-2 variants. The assay was immunoSEQ multiplex PCR, and TCRdb's table has in-frame clones only and misses some. The sample yields 500,000 or so clones, around nine tenths seen once. This material consisted of peripheral blood, taken in a trial of Ad26.COV2.S vaccine versus placebo. These receptors all come from a person aged 18-65 years who received the Ad26.COV2.S COVID-19 vaccine or a placebo. CDR3s include the opening cysteine and the closing phenylalanine or tryptophan. Each record gives: D gene, J gene, clone size, V gene, CDR3 DNA, CDR3 protein. The D gene is left open where the match is weak. Clone size is not always given. Where it is, it says once, few, many or a class for expanded clones.

D gene: -
J gene: TRBJ2-5
clone size: -
V gene: TRBV30
CDR3 DNA: TGTGCCTGGAGTGTACAGGAGACCCAGTACTTC
CDR3 protein: CAWSVQETQYF

D gene: TRBD2
J gene: TRBJ2-7
clone size: -
V gene: TRBV11-2
CDR3 DNA: TGTGCCAGCAGCCCGGGACTAGCGGGGGAGCAGTACTTC
CDR3 protein: CASSPGLAGEQYF

D gene: TRBD2
J gene: TRBJ2-5
clone size: once
V gene: TRBV5-1
CDR3 DNA: TGCGCCAGCAGCTTAGCGGGAGCTCCGGAGACCCAGTACTTC
CDR3 protein: CASSLAGAPETQYF

D gene: -
J gene: TRBJ2-3
clone size: -
V gene: TRBV30
CDR3 DNA: TGTGCCTGGAGTCTGCGGGGGCGGAGCACAGATACGCAGTATTTT
CDR3 protein: CAWSLRGRSTDTQYF

D gene: -
J gene: TRBJ1-6
clone size: -
V gene: TRBV19
CDR3 DNA: TGTGCCAGTATCACAAAGGCGAGGGCCGCCTCACCCCTCCACTTT
CDR3 protein: CASITKARAASPLHF

D gene: -
J gene: TRBJ2-1
clone size: -
V gene: TRBV7-3
CDR3 DNA: TGTGCCAGCAGCTCCAACTCCTACAATGAGCAGTTCTTC
CDR3 protein: CASSSNSYNEQFF

D gene: -
J gene: TRBJ2-7
clone size: -
V gene: TRBV9
CDR3 DNA: TGTGCCAGCAGCGCCGGGGAATCCAAATGGGAGCAGTACTTC
CDR3 protein: CASSAGESKWEQYF

D gene: -
J gene: TRBJ2-5
clone size: -
V gene: TRBV2
CDR3 DNA: TGTGCCAGCAGTGAGAACACCCAAGAGACCCAGTACTTC
CDR3 protein: CASSENTQETQYF

D gene: -
J gene: TRBJ2-6
clone size: -
V gene: TRBV10-3
CDR3 DNA: TGTGCCATCAGTGAGGGCGCCGGGACCCCGTCTGGGGCCAACGTCCTGACTTTC
CDR3 protein: CAISEGAGTPSGANVLTF

D gene: -
J gene: TRBJ1-1
clone size: many
V gene: TRBV3-1/TRBV3-2
CDR3 DNA: TGTGCCAGCAGCCAATTTACAGGGGAAGCTTTCTTT
CDR3 protein: CASSQFTGEAFF

D gene: -
J gene: TRBJ2-7
clone size: -
V gene: TRBV27
CDR3 DNA: TGTGCCAGCAGTCCTACAGGGTCAAGGCAGTACTTC
CDR3 protein: CASSPTGSRQYF

D gene: -
J gene: TRBJ1-6
clone size: -
V gene: TRBV23-1
CDR3 DNA: TGCGCCAGCAAGGCTAATAATTCACCCCTCCACTTT
CDR3 protein: CASKANNSPLHF

D gene: TRBD1
J gene: TRBJ2-5
clone size: -
V gene: TRBV19
CDR3 DNA: TGTGCCAGTACCGACCGGACAGGCCCCGCCGAGACCCAGTACTTC
CDR3 protein: CASTDRTGPAETQYF

D gene: TRBD2
J gene: TRBJ2-7
clone size: -
V gene: TRBV30
CDR3 DNA: TGTGCCTGGAGTCCCCTAGCGGGGACCTACGAGCAGTACTTC
CDR3 protein: CAWSPLAGTYEQYF

D gene: TRBD2
J gene: TRBJ2-3
clone size: -
V gene: TRBV29-1
CDR3 DNA: TGCAGCGTTGAAGGCACTATATCGCTGGGGGGGACAGATACGCAGTATTTT
CDR3 protein: CSVEGTISLGGTDTQYF

D gene: -
J gene: TRBJ1-1
clone size: -
V gene: TRBV19
CDR3 DNA: TGTGCCAGTCGTGAAGGAGTCAGGAACACTGAAGCTTTCTTT
CDR3 protein: CASREGVRNTEAFF

D gene: TRBD1
J gene: TRBJ2-1
clone size: once
V gene: TRBV24-1
CDR3 DNA: TGTGCCACCAGTGACCTGGACAGGGACGTCGGGAATGAGCAGTTCTTC
CDR3 protein: CATSDLDRDVGNEQFF

D gene: -
J gene: TRBJ2-5
clone size: -
V gene: TRBV5-6
CDR3 DNA: TGTGCCAGCAGCTTGAGGGCTCCCGGCCAAGAGACCCAGTACTTC
CDR3 protein: CASSLRAPGQETQYF

D gene: -
J gene: TRBJ2-2
clone size: -
V gene: TRBV2
CDR3 DNA: TGTGCCAGCCGGCAATTAACTACCACCGGGGAGCTGTTTTTT
CDR3 protein: CASRQLTTTGELFF

D gene: -
J gene: TRBJ2-3
clone size: -
V gene: TRBV15
CDR3 DNA: TGTGCCACCAGCCTCACAACGGGAGATACGCAGTATTTT
CDR3 protein: CATSLTTGDTQYF

D gene: -
J gene: TRBJ2-3
clone size: -
V gene: TRBV7-9
CDR3 DNA: TGTGCCAGCAGCCCAGGACTAGATACGCAGTATTTT
CDR3 protein: CASSPGLDTQYF

D gene: -
J gene: TRBJ1-6
clone size: -
V gene: TRBV2
CDR3 DNA: TGTGCCAGCAGTGAACGGAGGAGCTCCTATAATTCACCCCTCCACTTT
CDR3 protein: CASSERRSSYNSPLHF

D gene: -
J gene: TRBJ1-6
clone size: few
V gene: TRBV19
CDR3 DNA: TGTGCCAGCAACCCGACCACGGGGCCCGGATCACCCCTCCACTTT
CDR3 protein: CASNPTTGPGSPLHF

D gene: -
J gene: TRBJ1-3
clone size: -
V gene: TRBV4-3
CDR3 DNA: TGCGCCAGCAGCTTTTACTCAGGCCCGAGCTCTGGAAACACCATATATTTT
CDR3 protein: CASSFYSGPSSGNTIYF

D gene: -
J gene: TRBJ1-5
clone size: -
V gene: TRBV7-2
CDR3 DNA: TGTGCCAGCAGCTTAGCAAGTGATCAGCCCCAGCATTTT
CDR3 protein: CASSLASDQPQHF

D gene: -
J gene: TRBJ1-5
clone size: -
V gene: TRBV7-2
CDR3 DNA: TGTGCCAGCAGCTTTGAGGTTTACCGGCCCCAGCATTTT
CDR3 protein: CASSFEVYRPQHF

D gene: -
J gene: TRBJ2-2
clone size: -
V gene: TRBV15
CDR3 DNA: TGTGCCACCAGCAGCCCCCTGGAGAGGGGCACCGGGGAGCTGTTTTTT
CDR3 protein: CATSSPLERGTGELFF

D gene: -
J gene: TRBJ2-1
clone size: -
V gene: TRBV20-1
CDR3 DNA: TGCAGTGCTAGTGGGGCTGAGCAGTTCTTC
CDR3 protein: CSASGAEQFF

D gene: -
J gene: TRBJ2-7
clone size: -
V gene: TRBV12-3/TRBV12-4
CDR3 DNA: TGTGCCAGCAGTTTAGGGGGTTCCTACGAGCAGTACTTC
CDR3 protein: CASSLGGSYEQYF

D gene: TRBD1
J gene: TRBJ2-1
clone size: -
V gene: TRBV19
CDR3 DNA: TGTGCCAGTGCGCCGACAGGGATACTCGGGGATGAGCAGTTCTTC
CDR3 protein: CASAPTGILGDEQFF

D gene: TRBD1
J gene: TRBJ1-1
clone size: -
V gene: TRBV6-6
CDR3 DNA: TGTGCCAGCAGCCCCATCGACAGGGGGGACACTGAAGCTTTCTTT
CDR3 protein: CASSPIDRGDTEAFF

D gene: -
J gene: TRBJ2-7
clone size: many
V gene: TRBV5-6
CDR3 DNA: TGTGCCAGCAGCTCCACAGGGATCGGGAGGACCGAGCAGTACTTC
CDR3 protein: CASSSTGIGRTEQYF

D gene: -
J gene: TRBJ1-1
clone size: once
V gene: TRBV7-2
CDR3 DNA: TGTGCCAGCAGCTTAGCGTCCCGGGGGATTAGGGGCACTGAAGCTTTCTTT
CDR3 protein: CASSLASRGIRGTEAFF

D gene: -
J gene: TRBJ2-7
clone size: -
V gene: TRBV10-3
CDR3 DNA: TGTGCCACTATACGGGAGCTCGGGAACGAGCAGTACTTC
CDR3 protein: CATIRELGNEQYF

D gene: -
J gene: TRBJ1-1
clone size: -
V gene: TRBV7-9
CDR3 DNA: TGTGCCAGCAGAGCATTGAACACTGAAGCTTTCTTT
CDR3 protein: CASRALNTEAFF

D gene: -
J gene: TRBJ1-5
clone size: -
V gene: TRBV9
CDR3 DNA: TGTGCCAGCAGCGTAGGAGGGTCCCGGGATCAGCCCCAGCATTTT
CDR3 protein: CASSVGGSRDQPQHF

D gene: -
J gene: TRBJ1-3
clone size: -
V gene: TRBV19
CDR3 DNA: TGTGCCAGTACGGTGGGTTTTGGAAACACCATATATTTT
CDR3 protein: CASTVGFGNTIYF

D gene: -
J gene: TRBJ2-3
clone size: -
V gene: TRBV6-5
CDR3 DNA: TGTGCCAGCAGTTCCCCGACAAAACCGGGAGATACGCAGTATTTT
CDR3 protein: CASSSPTKPGDTQYF

D gene: -
J gene: TRBJ1-5
clone size: -
V gene: TRBV28
CDR3 DNA: TGTGCCAGCAGTTTAACGGGTATCAGTCAGCCCCAGCATTTT
CDR3 protein: CASSLTGISQPQHF

D gene: -
J gene: TRBJ1-2
clone size: few
V gene: TRBV18
CDR3 DNA: TGTGCCAGCTCACCACCGGGTCCAGCTAACTATGGCTACACCTTC
CDR3 protein: CASSPPGPANYGYTF

D gene: TRBD1
J gene: TRBJ1-5
clone size: -
V gene: TRBV29-1
CDR3 DNA: TGCAGCGTTTCCGTAGGACAGGGAGGCTATCAGCCCCAGCATTTT
CDR3 protein: CSVSVGQGGYQPQHF